The 30 T cell receptor delta chains presented below share a single source sample, sequenced in a study of human gamma delta and Vdelta1 T cells. Their specific antigens are unknown. TCRdb reran clone calling via CATT on the PCR reads. The repertoire consists of some 13,000 delta-chain clones, with 40% to 60% occurring once and the leading ten covering less than 1.6%. The material sequenced was Vdelta1 gamma-delta T cells from blood grown in culture (DOT cells). The receptor set was obtained from a human donor in good health.

This clone was detected a few times. V usage is TRDV1 and J usage is TRDJ1; 13 nucleotides line up with TRDD3. V lost 1 base, J lost 1 base, and 15 bases stayed unmatched. This CDR3 spans 21 amino acids. Per the germline V gene, CDR1 is TSWWSYY and CDR2 is QGS. The CDR3: CALGEPRGPDWGIRATDKLIF. The CDR3 DNA sequence: TGTGCTCTTGGGGAACCTCGGGGGCCCGACTGGGGGATACGCGCCACCGATAAACTCATCTTT.

In its sample, this clone was seen a few times. The chain is built from TRDV1 and TRDJ1; 8 bases are a match to TRDD3. J gave up 0 bases and V 9 bases, and 30 bases lay outside the gene matches. CDR1 and CDR2 (germline): TSWWSYY, QGS. CDR3 length: 22 residues. The CDR3 loop reads CALAGFPTLGDPSISYTDKLIF. The CDR3, as DNA: TGTGCTCTAGCGGGGTTCCCGACGCTGGGGGACCCGAGTATTTCGTACACCGATAAACTCATCTTT.

Notes on this clone: Germline and junction disagree at one end, which may indicate a read error. The chain is built from TRDV1 and TRDJ1; 12 bases map to TRDD3. CDR1 is TSWWSYY, CDR2 QGS, per germline. CDR3 length equals 24 residues. CDR3 bases: TGTGCTCTTGGGGTCCCACCCCTTCCCTCAAACGTACTGGGGGATACTAGGTGGACCGATAGACTCATCTTT. As protein: CALGVPPLPSNVLGDTRWTDRLIF.

The rearrangement uses TRDV1 and TRDJ1; 7 bases map to TRDD3. V shed 3 bases, J shed 0 bases, and the junction held 16 bases outside the gene matches. This CDR3 spans 19 amino acids. Germline V gene sequence: CDR1 TSWWSYY, CDR2 QGS. The CDR3 DNA follows: TGTGCTCTTGGGGACACTGATGGGGGACCAAGGGGTAACACCGATAAACTCATCTTT. Its protein product is CALGDTDGGPRGNTDKLIF.

Turning to this clone: Other nucleotide sequences in the sample specify the same CDR3. The V call is TRDV1, the J call TRDJ1; 9 bases map to TRDD3. Germline CDR1 TSWWSYY, CDR2 QGS. This CDR3 is 19 amino acids long. J gave up 0 bases and V 9 bases, and 20 bases lay outside the gene matches. The CDR3, as DNA: TGTGCTCTCGGAAGGTCCTACTCCCGACTGGGGGACAACACCGATAAACTCATCTTT. Protein: CALGRSYSRLGDNTDKLIF.

This clone was observed a handful of times. The chain links TRDV1 to TRDJ1; tentatively, D is TRDD3 (5 bases). Germline lookup yields CDR1 TSWWSYY and CDR2 QGS. V lost 1 base, J lost 4 bases, and 16 bases lay in between. CDR3 length: 16 amino acids. The CDR3 loop is CALGEPSWGGGDKLIF. CDR3 in DNA: TGTGCTCTTGGGGAACCTTCGTGGGGAGGGGGCGATAAACTCATCTTT.

J is TRDJ1 and V is TRDV1; perhaps TRDD2 as D (9 bases). CDR1 and CDR2 (germline): TSWWSYY, QGS. The CDR3 contains 21 residues. Trimming removed 2 bases from V and 0 bases from J, with 28 bases in between. CDR3 DNA sequence: TGTGCTCTTGGGGAATCCTTCCTACTACCTACTGGGGGGCGGTACACCGATAAACTCATCTTT. Translated: CALGESFLLPTGGRYTDKLIF.

The rearrangement joins TRDV1 to TRDJ1; 9 bases are shared with TRDD2. Trimming cost V 4 bases and J 0 bases; bases outside gene matches: 18. CDR3 length equals 20 residues. Germline CDR1 TSWWSYY, CDR2 QGS. The CDR3 bases are TGTGCTCTTGGGGCTCCCCCCTTCCTACGCCTGGGGGCTCACACCGATAAACTCATCTTT. It translates to CALGAPPFLRLGAHTDKLIF.

J is TRDJ1 and V is TRDV1; 9 bases line up with TRDD3. Germline V gene lookup returns CDR1 TSWWSYY and CDR2 QGS. V shed 9 bases, J shed 0 bases, and the junction held 17 bases outside the gene matches. The CDR3 is 18 amino acids. The CDR3 loop reads CALILLRTGGANTDKLIF. The CDR3 DNA sequence: TGTGCTCTAATCCTTTTACGTACTGGGGGAGCAAACACCGATAAACTCATCTTT.

The J gene is TRDJ1, the V gene TRDV1, with 8 bases matching TRDD3. Trimming removed 0 bases from V and 7 bases from J; junction bases left unmatched: 28. Germline V gene sequence: CDR1 TSWWSYY, CDR2 QGS. The CDR3 has 22 residues. The DNA for the CDR3 is TGTGCTCTTGGGGAACTATTTCCTCTCTATCTGGGGGAAAAATCACGCCTTATTAAACTCATCTTT. This encodes CALGELFPLYLGEKSRLIKLIF.

V is TRDV1 and J is TRDJ1; 12 bases are a match to TRDD3. CDR1 TSWWSYY and CDR2 QGS come from the germline V gene. The junction had 14 bases not matched to a gene; V was cut back by 2 bases and J by 1 base. This CDR3 region has 20 residues. The CDR3 sequence: CALGESSYGAGGYGTDKLIF. The CDR3 DNA reads TGTGCTCTTGGGGAAAGTTCCTACGGTGCTGGGGGATACGGCACCGATAAACTCATCTTT.

The rearrangement links TRDV1 to TRDJ1, with 7 nucleotides matching TRDD3. V lost 3 bases and J lost 0; bases outside the gene matches: 13. Germline lookup yields CDR1 TSWWSYY and CDR2 QGS. The CDR3 runs to 18 residues. The CDR3 nucleotides are TGTGCTCTTGGGGAGTCCTCCCGGGGGATGCAGTACACCGATAAACTCATCTTT. It translates to CALGESSRGMQYTDKLIF.

This chain uses TRDV1 with TRDJ3; D unclear. The germline CDR1 and CDR2 sequences are TSWWSYY and QGS. Trimming removed 0 bases at V and 2 bases at J, with 8 bases between. This CDR3 region has 17 residues. CDR3: CALGELESPWDTRQMFF. CDR3 nucleotide sequence: TGTGCTCTTGGGGAACTAGAGTCACCCTGGGACACCCGACAGATGTTTTTC.

The chain employs TRDV1 and TRDJ1; 11 bases match TRDD3. Trimming removed 2 bases from V and 0 bases from J; junction bases left unmatched: 23. Germline CDR1 and CDR2: TSWWSYY and QGS. This CDR3 comprises 23 residues. This chain's CDR3 is CALGEGPHPSYWGIFKYTDKLIF. CDR3 DNA sequence: TGTGCTCTTGGGGAAGGTCCCCACCCGAGCTACTGGGGGATATTTAAGTACACCGATAAACTCATCTTT.

The chain uses TRDV1 and TRDJ1, with 13 bases identical to TRDD3. The CDR3 covers 23 residues. V shed 0 bases and J 4 bases; nucleotides not matched to a gene: 23. Germline lookup yields CDR1 TSWWSYY and CDR2 QGS. CDR3 sequence: CALGELPEVFTGGYAYLGDKLIF. CDR3 bases: TGTGCTCTTGGGGAACTTCCCGAGGTTTTTACTGGGGGATACGCATATTTGGGCGATAAACTCATCTTT.

J is TRDJ1 and V is TRDV1; D ambiguous. Germline V gene lookup returns CDR1 TSWWSYY and CDR2 QGS. The CDR3 consists of 15 residues. V lost 5 bases and J lost 0, with 13 bases in between. In DNA, the CDR3 is TGTGCTCTTGGGAACCCAGGTAGCTACACCGATAAACTCATCTTT. Translation gives CALGNPGSYTDKLIF.

V and J are TRDV1 and TRDJ1; 8 positions match TRDD3. The junction had 19 bases not matched to a gene; V was cut back by 1 base and J by 0 bases. Germline assignment: CDR1 TSWWSYY and CDR2 QGS. CDR3 length: 21 amino acids. CDR3 sequence (DNA): TGTGCTCTTGGGGAACCTTATACTAAGTGGGGGATTCCTTCAAACACCGATAAACTCATCTTT. Residues: CALGEPYTKWGIPSNTDKLIF.

The chain carries TRDV1 and TRDJ1; D is unresolved. This CDR3 is built from 18 residues. The germline gives CDR1 TSWWSYY, CDR2 QGS. Trimming cost V 0 bases and J 0 bases, with 17 bases left between them. CDR3 sequence: CALGELPQGLTYTDKLIF. CDR3 in DNA: TGTGCTCTTGGGGAACTTCCTCAGGGGTTGACGTACACCGATAAACTCATCTTT.

The V gene is TRDV1, the J gene TRDJ1; 8 bases map to TRDD3. Trimming cost V 2 bases and J 0 bases; bases outside gene matches: 35. CDR3 length equals 26 residues. From germline, CDR1 is TSWWSYY and CDR2 QGS. The CDR3 here is CALGECVYGVLNFPSPGGQYTDKLIF. Written as DNA, the CDR3 is TGTGCTCTTGGGGAATGTGTCTATGGGGTCCTCAACTTCCCTTCCCCTGGGGGACAGTACACCGATAAACTCATCTTT.

Comment on this clone: A much larger clone differs by one base, so this may be a read error. The sample carries other DNA sequences with the same CDR3. The chain is built from TRDV1 and TRDJ1; 9 bases agree with TRDD3. Germline assignment: CDR1 TSWWSYY and CDR2 QGS. The CDR3 contains 19 residues. CDR3 residues: CALVLSLGDWTRATDKLIF. The CDR3 DNA reads as TGTGCTCTTGTGCTAAGCCTGGGGGATTGGACGCGCGCCACCGATAAACTCATCTTC.

This clone was observed a few times. The gene calls are TRDV1 and TRDJ1; 11 positions match TRDD3. Germline CDR1 reads TSWWSYY; CDR2 reads QGS. V was pared by 5 bases and J by 0 bases, with 14 bases of the junction left unmatched. The CDR3 consists of 19 residues. The CDR3 is CALGKPLAGGYLYTDKLIF. In nucleotides, the CDR3 is TGTGCTCTTGGGAAACCTCTGGCTGGGGGATACCTGTACACCGATAAACTCATCTTT.

This sequence joins TRDV1 and TRDJ1; possibly TRDD3 for D (6 bases). Germline CDR1 reads TSWWSYY; CDR2 reads QGS. V was trimmed by 2 bases and J by 3 bases, leaving 25 bases between them. CDR3 length: 19 amino acids. The CDR3 here is CALGETHYHSTGRPDKLIF. The CDR3 DNA is TGTGCTCTTGGGGAAACTCACTACCATAGTACTGGGAGGCCCGATAAACTCATCTTT.

As concerns this clone: A much larger clone differs from this one at a single base, so this may be a read error. This same CDR3 is encoded by further DNA sequences in the sample. The V gene is TRDV1, the J gene TRDJ1; 8 bases are shared with TRDD3. This CDR3 region has 19 residues. Germline CDR1 TSWWSYY, CDR2 QGS. Here the CDR3 reads CALGIRSFEGYAYTDKLIF. In DNA form, the CDR3 reads TGTGCTCTTGGGATCCGTTCCTTTGAGGGATACGCGTACACCGATAAACTCATCTTC.

The chain combines TRDV1 with TRDJ1; weak D call: TRDD2 (5 bases). The germline V gene encodes CDR1 TSWWSYY and CDR2 QGS. This CDR3 has 16 residues. V was cut by 6 bases and J by 1 base, with 18 bases left in between. This chain's CDR3 is CALGKKRPSFTDKLIF. The CDR3 bases are TGTGCTCTTGGAAAAAAGAGGCCTTCGTTCACCGATAAACTCATCTTT.

This chain uses TRDV1 with TRDJ1; 12 positions match TRDD3. V lost 4 bases to trimming and J lost 3 bases; unmatched junction nucleotides: 18. Germline CDR1 is TSWWSYY and CDR2 is QGS. The CDR3 length is 20 residues. The CDR3 loop is CALGVLDSTGGYRRADKLIF. The CDR3 DNA follows: TGTGCTCTTGGGGTCCTCGACTCTACTGGGGGATACCGTCGGGCCGATAAACTCATCTTT.

This clone has more than one count but fewer than ten. The chain has TRDV1 and TRDJ1; 9 positions match TRDD3. Germline assignment: CDR1 TSWWSYY and CDR2 QGS. CDR3 length equals 21 residues. V trimming: 1 base; J trimming: 0 bases; junction bases outside the gene matches: 18. The CDR3 protein is CALGEPKVLGDTIPYTDKLIF. CDR3 bases: TGTGCTCTTGGGGAACCCAAGGTACTGGGGGACACAATCCCGTACACCGATAAACTCATCTTT.

There are a few counts of this clone. The chain is built from TRDV1 and TRDJ1, with 10 positions matching TRDD3. With 5 bases clipped from V and 0 bases from J, the junction kept 30 bases outside the gene matches. Germline V gene data show CDR1 as TSWWSYY and CDR2 as QGS. The CDR3 is 24 residues long. The CDR3 sequence: CALGRSRALPTVLGDDFNTDKLIF. The CDR3 DNA follows: TGTGCTCTTGGGCGTTCGCGTGCTCTTCCTACTGTACTGGGGGATGATTTCAACACCGATAAACTCATCTTT.

This clone showed up just a few times. The chain carries TRDV1 and TRDJ1, with 11 bases aligning to TRDD3. CDR1 and CDR2 from the germline V gene are TSWWSYY and QGS. With 2 bases clipped from V and 6 bases from J, the junction kept 11 bases outside the gene matches. The CDR3 runs 17 residues. For the CDR3, the DNA is TGTGCTCTTGGGGAAAAACTGGGGGATAAGAAGAAGCATAAACTCATCTTT. Translation: CALGEKLGDKKKHKLIF.

This chain uses TRDV1 with TRDJ1, with D perhaps TRDD3 (9 bases). The CDR3 covers 25 residues. Germline V gene sequence: CDR1 TSWWSYY, CDR2 QGS. Trimming cost V 2 bases and J 3 bases, with 43 bases left between them. The CDR3, as DNA: TGTGCTCTTGGGGAATTTCTTCCTACCCCCAACGGGAACTGGGGGACCAGAGATCGATCCGATAAACTCATCTTT. This codes for CALGEFLPTPNGNWGTRDRSDKLIF.

The chain couples TRDV1 to TRDJ1; the match to TRDD3 covers 8 bases. Germline V gives CDR1 TSWWSYY, CDR2 QGS. The trim removed 3 bases at V and 3 bases at J, leaving 15 bases unmatched. The length of the CDR3 is 18 residues. This chain's CDR3 is CALGESPDGGIRADKLIF. As DNA, the CDR3 is TGTGCTCTTGGGGAGTCCCCGGATGGGGGGATAAGAGCCGATAAACTCATCTTT.